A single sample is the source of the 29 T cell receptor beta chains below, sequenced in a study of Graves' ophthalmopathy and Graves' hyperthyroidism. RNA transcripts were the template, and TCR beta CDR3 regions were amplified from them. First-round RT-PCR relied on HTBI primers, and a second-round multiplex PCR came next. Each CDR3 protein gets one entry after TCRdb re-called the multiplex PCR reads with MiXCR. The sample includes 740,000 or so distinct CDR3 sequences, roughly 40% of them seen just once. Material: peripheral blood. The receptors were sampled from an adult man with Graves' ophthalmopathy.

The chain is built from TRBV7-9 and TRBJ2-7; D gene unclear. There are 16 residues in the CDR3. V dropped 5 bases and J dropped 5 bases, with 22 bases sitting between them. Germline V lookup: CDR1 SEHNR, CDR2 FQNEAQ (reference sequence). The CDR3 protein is CASSGRPQITCNEQYF. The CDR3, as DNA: TGTGCCAGCAGCGGACGCCCTCAAATTACCTGTAACGAGCAGTACTTC.

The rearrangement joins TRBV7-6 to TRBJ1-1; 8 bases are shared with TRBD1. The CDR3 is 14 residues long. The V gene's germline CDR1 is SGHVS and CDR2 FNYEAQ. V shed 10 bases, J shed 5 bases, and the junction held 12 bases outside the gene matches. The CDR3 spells CATTGGSGWTEAFF. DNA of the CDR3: TGTGCCACCACAGGGGGGTCAGGTTGGACTGAAGCTTTCTTT.

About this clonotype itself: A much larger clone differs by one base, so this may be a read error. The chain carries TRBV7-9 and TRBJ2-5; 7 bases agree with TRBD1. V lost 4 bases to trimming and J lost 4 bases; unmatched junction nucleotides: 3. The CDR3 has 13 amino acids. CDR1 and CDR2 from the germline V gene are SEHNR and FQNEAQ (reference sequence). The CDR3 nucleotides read TGTGCCAGCAGCTACAGGGGAGTAGAGACCCAGTACTTC. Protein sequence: CASSYRGVETQYF.

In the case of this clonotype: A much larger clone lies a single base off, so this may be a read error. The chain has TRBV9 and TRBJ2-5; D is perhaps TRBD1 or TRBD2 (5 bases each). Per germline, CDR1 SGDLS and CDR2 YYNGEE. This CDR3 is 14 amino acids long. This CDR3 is CASSVAGQGETQCF. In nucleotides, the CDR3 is TGTGCCAGCAGCGTAGCGGGGCAGGGAGAGACCCAGTGCTTC.

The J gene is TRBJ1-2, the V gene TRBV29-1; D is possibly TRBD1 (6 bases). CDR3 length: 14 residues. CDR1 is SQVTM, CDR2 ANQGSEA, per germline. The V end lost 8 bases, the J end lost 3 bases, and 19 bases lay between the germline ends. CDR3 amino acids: CSLTGGADHYGYTF. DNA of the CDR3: TGCAGCTTAACCGGGGGGGCAGATCACTATGGCTACACCTTC.

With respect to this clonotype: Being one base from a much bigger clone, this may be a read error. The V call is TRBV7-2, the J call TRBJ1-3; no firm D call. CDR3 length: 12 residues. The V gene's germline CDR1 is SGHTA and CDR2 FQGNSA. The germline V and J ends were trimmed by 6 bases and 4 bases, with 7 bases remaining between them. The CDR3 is CASRNTGNTIYF. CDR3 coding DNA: TGTGCCAGCAGAAATACAGGAAACACCATATATTTT.

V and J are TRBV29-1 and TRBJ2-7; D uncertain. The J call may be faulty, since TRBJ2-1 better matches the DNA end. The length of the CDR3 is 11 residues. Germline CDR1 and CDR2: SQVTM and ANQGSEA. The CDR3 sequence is CSVVDVGEQFF. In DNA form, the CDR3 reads TGCAGCGTTGTCGACGTGGGTGAGCAGTTCTTC.

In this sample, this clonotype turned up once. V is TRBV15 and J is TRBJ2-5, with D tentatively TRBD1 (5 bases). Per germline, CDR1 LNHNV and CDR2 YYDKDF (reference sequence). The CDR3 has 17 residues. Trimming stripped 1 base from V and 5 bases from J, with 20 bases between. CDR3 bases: TGTGCCACCAGCAGAGTGAGAAGGGGTACGGACAATGAGACCCAGTACTTC. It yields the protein CATSRVRRGTDNETQYF. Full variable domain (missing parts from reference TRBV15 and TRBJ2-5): DAMVIQNPRYQVTQFGKPVTLSCSQTLNHNVMYWYQQKSSQAPKLLFHYYDKDFNNEADTPDNFQSRRPNTSFCFLDIRSPGLGDTAMYLCATSRVRRGTDNETQYFGPGTRLLVL.

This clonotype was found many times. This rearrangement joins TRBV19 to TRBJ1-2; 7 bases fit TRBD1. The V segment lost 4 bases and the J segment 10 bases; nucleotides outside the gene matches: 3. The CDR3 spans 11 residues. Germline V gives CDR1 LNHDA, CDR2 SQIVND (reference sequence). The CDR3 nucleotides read TGTGCCAGTAGTAGGGACAGATTCTACACCTTC. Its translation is CASSRDRFYTF.

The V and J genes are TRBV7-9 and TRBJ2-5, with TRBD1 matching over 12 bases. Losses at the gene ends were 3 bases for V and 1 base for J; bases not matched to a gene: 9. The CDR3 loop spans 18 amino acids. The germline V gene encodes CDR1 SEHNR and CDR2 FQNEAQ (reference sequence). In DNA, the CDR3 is TGTGCCAGCAGCTTCCGGGACAGGGGGCGGGTATCCCAAGAGACCCAGTACTTC. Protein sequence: CASSFRDRGRVSQETQYF.

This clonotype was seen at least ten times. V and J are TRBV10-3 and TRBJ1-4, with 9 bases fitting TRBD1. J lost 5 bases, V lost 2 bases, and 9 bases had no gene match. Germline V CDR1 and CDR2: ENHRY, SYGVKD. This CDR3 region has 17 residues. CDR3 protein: CAISEPTTGGKNEKLFF. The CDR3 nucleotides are TGTGCCATCAGTGAGCCAACCACAGGGGGCAAGAATGAAAAACTGTTTTTT.

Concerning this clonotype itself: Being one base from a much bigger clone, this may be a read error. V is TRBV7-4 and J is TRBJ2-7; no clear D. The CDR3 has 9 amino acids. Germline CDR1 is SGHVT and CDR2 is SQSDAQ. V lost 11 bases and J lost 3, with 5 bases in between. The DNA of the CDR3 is TGTGCCGGCAACTACGAGCAGTACTTC. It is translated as CAGNYEQYF. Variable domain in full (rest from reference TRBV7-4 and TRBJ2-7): GAGVSQSPRYKVAKRGRDVALRCDSISGHVTLYWYRQTLGQGSEVLTYSQSDAQRDKSGRPSGRFSAERPERSVSTLKIQRTEQGDSAVYLCAGNYEQYFGPGTRLTVT.

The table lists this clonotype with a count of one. CDR3 sequence (DNA): TGTGCCAGCAGCCAACGTCCCGGGACAGGGGGTAGCGAGCAGTACTTC. It is translated as CASSQRPGTGGSEQYF. The chain uses TRBV4-2 and TRBJ2-7; 11 bases align to TRBD1. V trimming: 2 bases; J trimming: 6 bases; junction bases outside the gene matches: 9. There are 16 residues in the CDR3. Germline V CDR1 and CDR2: LGHNA, YNFKEQ.

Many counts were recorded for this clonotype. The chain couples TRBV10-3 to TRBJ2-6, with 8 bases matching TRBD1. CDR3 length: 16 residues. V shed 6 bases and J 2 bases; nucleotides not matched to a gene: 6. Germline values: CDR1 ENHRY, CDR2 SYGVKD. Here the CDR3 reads CAIRPGQGTGANVLTF. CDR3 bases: TGTGCCATCAGGCCCGGACAGGGAACTGGGGCCAACGTCCTGACTTTC.

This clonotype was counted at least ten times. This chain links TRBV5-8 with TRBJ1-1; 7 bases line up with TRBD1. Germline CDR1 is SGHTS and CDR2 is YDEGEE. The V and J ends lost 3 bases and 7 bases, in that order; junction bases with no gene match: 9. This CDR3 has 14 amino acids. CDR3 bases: TGTGCCAGCAGCTCGACAGGGAGCCATAATGAAGCTTTCTTT. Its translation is CASSSTGSHNEAFF.

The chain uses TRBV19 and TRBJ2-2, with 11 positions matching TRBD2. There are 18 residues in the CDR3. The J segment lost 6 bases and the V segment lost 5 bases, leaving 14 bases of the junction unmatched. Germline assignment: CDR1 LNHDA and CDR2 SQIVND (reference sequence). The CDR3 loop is CASSAPSALAGAAGELFF. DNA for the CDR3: TGTGCCAGTAGTGCTCCATCGGCACTAGCGGGAGCGGCCGGGGAGCTGTTTTTT.

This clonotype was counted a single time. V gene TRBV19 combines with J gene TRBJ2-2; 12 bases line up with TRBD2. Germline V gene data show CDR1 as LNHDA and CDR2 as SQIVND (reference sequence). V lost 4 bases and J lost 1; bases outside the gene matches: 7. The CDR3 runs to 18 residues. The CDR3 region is CASSTSSGLAGNTGELFF. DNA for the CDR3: TGTGCCAGTAGTACTTCTTCGGGACTAGCGGGGAACACCGGGGAGCTGTTTTTT.

For the CDR3, the DNA is TGTGCCACCAGTGACCCAGGGACAGAGGGTGGTCAGCCCCAGCATTTT. Its translation: CATSDPGTEGGQPQHF. The chain employs TRBV24-1 and TRBJ1-5; 7 positions match TRBD1. V trimming: 4 bases; J trimming: 6 bases; junction bases outside the gene matches: 11. Germline V gene lookup returns CDR1 KGHDR and CDR2 SFDVKD. The CDR3 has 16 amino acids.

CDR3 loop: CASSSDPRGYTQYF. The CDR3 bases are TGTGCCAGTAGTTCCGACCCCCGTGGGTATACGCAGTATTTT. The chain combines TRBV19 with TRBJ2-3, with D unclear. The CDR3 runs 14 residues. V shed 5 bases and J shed 7 bases, with 16 bases lying between them. From germline, CDR1 is LNHDA and CDR2 SQIVND (reference sequence).

This CDR3 is CARDRRAVSYEQYF. CDR3 nucleotide sequence: TGTGCTAGAGATCGTCGCGCAGTCTCCTACGAGCAGTACTTC. J is TRBJ2-7 and V is TRBV7-6, with no clear D. This CDR3 is built from 14 residues. CDR1 and CDR2 (germline): SGHVS, FNYEAQ. The complete variable domain, with remaining parts taken from reference TRBV7-6 and TRBJ2-7, reads GAGVSQSPRYKVTKRGQDVALRCDPISGHVSLYWYRQALGQGPEFLTYFNYEAQQDKSGLPNDRFSAERPEGSISTLTIQRTEQRDSAMYRCARDRRAVSYEQYFGPGTRLTVT.

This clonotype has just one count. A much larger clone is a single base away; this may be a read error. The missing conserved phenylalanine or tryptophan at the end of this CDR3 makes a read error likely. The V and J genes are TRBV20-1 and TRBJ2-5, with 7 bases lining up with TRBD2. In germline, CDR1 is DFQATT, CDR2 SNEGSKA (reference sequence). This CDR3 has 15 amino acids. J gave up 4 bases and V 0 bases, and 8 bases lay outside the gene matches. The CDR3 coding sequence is TGCAGTGCTAGAGATGTCGAGCGGGGAGCAGAGACCCAGTACCTC. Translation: CSARDVERGAETQYL.

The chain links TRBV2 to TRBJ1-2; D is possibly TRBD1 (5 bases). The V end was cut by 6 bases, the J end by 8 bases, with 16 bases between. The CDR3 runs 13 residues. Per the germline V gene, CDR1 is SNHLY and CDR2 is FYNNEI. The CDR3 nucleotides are TGTGCCAGCAGCCAGACAGATACCGGCGGCTACACCTTC. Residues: CASSQTDTGGYTF.

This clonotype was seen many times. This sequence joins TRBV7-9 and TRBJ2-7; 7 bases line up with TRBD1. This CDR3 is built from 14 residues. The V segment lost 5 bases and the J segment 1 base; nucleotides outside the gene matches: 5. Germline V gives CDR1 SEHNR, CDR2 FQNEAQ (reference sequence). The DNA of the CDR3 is TGTGCCAGCAGCCCCAGGGACAGATCCTACGAGCAGTACTTC. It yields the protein CASSPRDRSYEQYF.

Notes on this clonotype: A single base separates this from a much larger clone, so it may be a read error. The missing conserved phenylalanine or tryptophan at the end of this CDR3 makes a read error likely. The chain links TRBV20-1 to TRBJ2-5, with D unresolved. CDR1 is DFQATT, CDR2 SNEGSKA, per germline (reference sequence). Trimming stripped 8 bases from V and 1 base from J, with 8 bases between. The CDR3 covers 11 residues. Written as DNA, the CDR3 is TGCAGTTGGAGAGTCCAAGAGACCCAGTACATC. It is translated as CSWRVQETQYI.

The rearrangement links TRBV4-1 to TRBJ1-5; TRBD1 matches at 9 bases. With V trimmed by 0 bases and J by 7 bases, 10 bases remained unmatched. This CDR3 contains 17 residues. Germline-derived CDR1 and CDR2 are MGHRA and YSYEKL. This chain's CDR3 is CASSQEPPDRGWQPQHF. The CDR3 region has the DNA TGCGCCAGCAGCCAAGAGCCCCCGGACAGGGGTTGGCAGCCCCAGCATTTT.

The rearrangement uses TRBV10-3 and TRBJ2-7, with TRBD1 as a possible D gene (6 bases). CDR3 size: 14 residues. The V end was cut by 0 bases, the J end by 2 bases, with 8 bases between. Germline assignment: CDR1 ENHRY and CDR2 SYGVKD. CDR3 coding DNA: TGTGCCATCAGTGAGTCGAACAGGGCCTACGAGCAGTACTTC. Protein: CAISESNRAYEQYF.

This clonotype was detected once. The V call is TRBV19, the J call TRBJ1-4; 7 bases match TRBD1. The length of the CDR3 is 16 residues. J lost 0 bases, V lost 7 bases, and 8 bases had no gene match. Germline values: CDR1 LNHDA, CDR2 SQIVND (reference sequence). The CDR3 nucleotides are TGTGCCAGTACCCGGGGACAGACAGCAACTAATGAAAAACTGTTTTTT. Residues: CASTRGQTATNEKLFF.

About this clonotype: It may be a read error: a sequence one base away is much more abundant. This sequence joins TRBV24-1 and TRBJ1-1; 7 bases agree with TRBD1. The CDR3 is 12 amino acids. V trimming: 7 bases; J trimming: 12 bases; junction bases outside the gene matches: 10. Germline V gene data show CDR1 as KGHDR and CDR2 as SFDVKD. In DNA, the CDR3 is TGTGCCACCAGAGAGGGGGGACAGCGAACTTTCTTT. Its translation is CATREGGQRTFF.

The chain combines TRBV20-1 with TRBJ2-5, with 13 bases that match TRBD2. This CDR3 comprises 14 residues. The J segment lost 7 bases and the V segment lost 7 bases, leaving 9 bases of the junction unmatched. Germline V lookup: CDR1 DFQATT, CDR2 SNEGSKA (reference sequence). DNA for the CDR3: TGCAGTGTCGCGGGACTAGCGGGGTTCGGGACCCAGTACTTC. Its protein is CSVAGLAGFGTQYF.